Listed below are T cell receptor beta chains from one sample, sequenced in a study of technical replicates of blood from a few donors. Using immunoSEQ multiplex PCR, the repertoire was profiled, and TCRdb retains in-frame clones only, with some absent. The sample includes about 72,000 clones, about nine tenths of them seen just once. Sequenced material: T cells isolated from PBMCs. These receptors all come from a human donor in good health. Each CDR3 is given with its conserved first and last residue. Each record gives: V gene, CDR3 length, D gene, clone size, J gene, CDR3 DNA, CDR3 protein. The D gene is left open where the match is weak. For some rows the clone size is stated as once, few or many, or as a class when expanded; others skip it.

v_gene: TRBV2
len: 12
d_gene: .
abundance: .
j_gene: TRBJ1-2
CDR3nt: TGTGCCAGCAGGTTTGACAGTTATGGCTACACCTTC
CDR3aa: CASRFDSYGYTF

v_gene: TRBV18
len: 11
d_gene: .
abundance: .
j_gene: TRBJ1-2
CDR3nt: TGTGCCAGCTCGGTGGCTGATGGCTACACCTTC
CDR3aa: CASSVADGYTF

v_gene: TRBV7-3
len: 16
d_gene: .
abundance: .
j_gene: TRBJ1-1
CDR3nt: TGTGCCAGCAGCTTAACTCGGCAGGGGCGGAACACTGAAGCTTTCTTT
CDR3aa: CASSLTRQGRNTEAFF

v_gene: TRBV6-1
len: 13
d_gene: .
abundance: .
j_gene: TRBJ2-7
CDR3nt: TGTGCCAGCAGACAGTACAGCTCCTACGAGCAGTACTTC
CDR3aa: CASRQYSSYEQYF

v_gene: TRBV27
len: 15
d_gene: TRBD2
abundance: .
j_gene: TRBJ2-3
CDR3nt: TGTGCCAGCAGTTTTTTGGCTAGCGGGAGACATACGCAGTATTTT
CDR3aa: CASSFLASGRHTQYF

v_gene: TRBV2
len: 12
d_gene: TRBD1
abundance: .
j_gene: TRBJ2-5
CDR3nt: TGTGCCAGCACCGACAGGGGAGAGACCCAGTACTTC
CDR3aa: CASTDRGETQYF

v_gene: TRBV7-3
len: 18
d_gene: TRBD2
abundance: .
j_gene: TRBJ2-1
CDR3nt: TGTGCCAGCAGCCTAAGGGGGACTAGCGGGAGGTTACACAATGAGCAGTTCTTC
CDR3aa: CASSLRGTSGRLHNEQFF

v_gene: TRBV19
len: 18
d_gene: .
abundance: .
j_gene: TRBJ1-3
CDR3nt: TGTGCCAGTAGCCGAAGGCCTCTCTCAGCGAGCTCTGGAAACACCATATATTTT
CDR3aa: CASSRRPLSASSGNTIYF

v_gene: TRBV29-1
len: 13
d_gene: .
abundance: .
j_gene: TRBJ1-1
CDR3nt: TGCAGCGTTGGCTGGCAGTGGAACACTGAAGCTTTCTTT
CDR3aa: CSVGWQWNTEAFF

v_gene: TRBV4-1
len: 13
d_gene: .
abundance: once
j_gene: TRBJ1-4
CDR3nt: TGCGCCAGCAGCCAATTGCTAAATGAAAAACTGTTTTTT
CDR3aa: CASSQLLNEKLFF

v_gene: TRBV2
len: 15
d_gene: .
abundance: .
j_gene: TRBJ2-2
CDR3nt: TGTGCCAGCAGTGGGGCAGGGGTTCTCACCGGGGAGCTGTTTTTT
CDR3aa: CASSGAGVLTGELFF

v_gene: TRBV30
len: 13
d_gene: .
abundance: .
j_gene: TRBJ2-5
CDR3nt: TGTGCCTGGCGGGGACACCCGCAAGAGACCCAGTACTTC
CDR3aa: CAWRGHPQETQYF

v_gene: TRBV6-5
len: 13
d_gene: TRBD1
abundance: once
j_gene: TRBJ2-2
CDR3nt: TGTGCCAGCAGTTTACAGGGGACCGGGGAGCTGTTTTTT
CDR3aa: CASSLQGTGELFF

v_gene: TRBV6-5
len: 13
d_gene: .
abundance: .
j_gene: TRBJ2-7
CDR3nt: TGTGCCAGCACCCCCGGGGGTTCGGTAGAGCAGTACTTC
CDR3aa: CASTPGGSVEQYF

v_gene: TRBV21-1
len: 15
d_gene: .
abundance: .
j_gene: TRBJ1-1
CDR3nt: TGTGCCAGCAGCAAAACGGACAGATTCCACACTGAAGCTTTCTTT
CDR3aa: CASSKTDRFHTEAFF

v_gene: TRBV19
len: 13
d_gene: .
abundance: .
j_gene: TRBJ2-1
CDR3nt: TGTGCCAGTAGTATTCGCGGGAACAATGAGCAGTTCTTC
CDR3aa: CASSIRGNNEQFF

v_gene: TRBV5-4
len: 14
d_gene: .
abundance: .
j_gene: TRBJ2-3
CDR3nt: TGTGCCAGCAGCCGGGACTCTAGCACAGATACGCAGTATTTT
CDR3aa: CASSRDSSTDTQYF

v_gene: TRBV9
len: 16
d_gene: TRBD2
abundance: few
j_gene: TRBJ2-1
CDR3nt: TGTGCCAGCAGCGGGGGTACTAGCGGGAACGTTGGTGAGCAGTTCTTC
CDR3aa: CASSGGTSGNVGEQFF

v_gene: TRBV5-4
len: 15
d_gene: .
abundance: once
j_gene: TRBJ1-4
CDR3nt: TGTGCCAGCAGCTTTAAAAAAGGACTGGATGAAAAACTGTTTTTT
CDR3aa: CASSFKKGLDEKLFF

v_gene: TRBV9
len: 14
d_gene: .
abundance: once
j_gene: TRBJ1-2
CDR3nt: TGTGCCAGCGCCGGGTCGTTCACTAACTATGGCTACACCTTC
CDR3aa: CASAGSFTNYGYTF

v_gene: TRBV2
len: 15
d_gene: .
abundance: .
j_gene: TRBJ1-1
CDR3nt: TGTGCCAGCAGTGAAATTTCAGGGGAAATAAGTGAAGCTTTCTTT
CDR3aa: CASSEISGEISEAFF

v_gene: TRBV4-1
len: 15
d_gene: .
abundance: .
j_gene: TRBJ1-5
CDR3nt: TGCGCCAGCAGCCAAGAAGGGACACCTTATCAGCCCCAGCATTTT
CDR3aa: CASSQEGTPYQPQHF

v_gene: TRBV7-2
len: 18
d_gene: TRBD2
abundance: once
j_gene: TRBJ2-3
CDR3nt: TGTGCCAGCAGCCCCCCCCTCGGCACTAGCGGGAGCGAAGATACGCAGTATTTT
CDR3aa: CASSPPLGTSGSEDTQYF

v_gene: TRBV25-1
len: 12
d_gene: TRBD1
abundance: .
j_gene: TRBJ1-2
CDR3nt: TGTGCCAGCTTACAGGGGGCGGGCGGCTACACCTTC
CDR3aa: CASLQGAGGYTF

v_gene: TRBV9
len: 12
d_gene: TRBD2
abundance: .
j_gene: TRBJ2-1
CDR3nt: TGTGCCAGCAGCGTCCTAGCGGGTGAGCAGTTCTTC
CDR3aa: CASSVLAGEQFF

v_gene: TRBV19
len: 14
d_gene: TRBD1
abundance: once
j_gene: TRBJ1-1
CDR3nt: TGTGCCAGTAGCAGGGGGGACAGGGGCCCTGAAGCTTTCTTT
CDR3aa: CASSRGDRGPEAFF

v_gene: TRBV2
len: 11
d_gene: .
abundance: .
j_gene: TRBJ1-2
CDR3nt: TGTGCCAGCAGTGACAGCTATGGCTACACCTTC
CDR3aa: CASSDSYGYTF

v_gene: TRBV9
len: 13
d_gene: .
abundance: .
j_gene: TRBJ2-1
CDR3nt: TGTGCCAGCAGCGTAAGCGATTACAATGAGCAGTTCTTC
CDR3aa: CASSVSDYNEQFF